This T cell receptor (beta chain) was captured by sequencing in a study of somatic mutations in cytotoxic T cells in rheumatoid arthritis (dated by TCRdb to 2016 to 2017). In terms of the full investigation: Right after diagnosis and prior to the start of any treatment, 30 to 35 ml EDTA of peripheral blood was drawn from patients. Some T-cell populations stained with V beta antibodies were sorted by flow on a FACSAria II or Sony SH800 to nearly 100% purity, with sorted V beta1+ cells additionally subjected to TCRB sequencing. In newly diagnosed rheumatoid arthritis without treatment, the study examined if expanded CD8+ T-cell clones harbor somatic mutations, relying on TCRB deep sequencing to characterize clonality. TCRB deep sequencing covered approximately 69 patients with rheumatoid arthritis along with approximately 20 healthy controls. Median age was essentially the same in the patient group and the control group.

CD4+ and CD8+ cells were isolated by positive magnetic bead selection on an AutoMACS, and purity was checked by flow cytometry. Clonal expansions were first screened by flow cytometry with a TCR V beta antibody panel, then characterized by TCRB deep sequencing of sorted CD8+ fractions. Peripheral blood mononuclear cells were isolated by Ficoll-Paque PLUS density gradient separation. DNA from CD4-enriched, CD8-enriched or PBMC samples was extracted using Nucleospin Tissue or Tissue XS kits and then quantified on a Qubit 2.0 fluorometer. TCRB CDR3 sequencing used the immunoSEQ assay on genomic DNA. From the authors' description of their analysis: When patient CD8+ clones exceeding 1% were checked against published virus-specific TCRB sequences, only a few matched. The analyses included only productive TCRB rearrangements. A clone was defined by a unique TCRB CDR3 sequence, and clonality was computed as a productive clonality index based on Shannon entropy. The template counts of each clone relative to the total templates per sample were used to calculate repertoire overlap between two samples. V-gene usage from TCRB sequencing and V-gene usage measured by flow cytometry were correlated (Spearman r of approximately 0.62). The clones in this table, taken by TCRdb from immuneACCESS, are in-frame only. Not every clone is retained; where verified, under half of the shortfall comes from an unresolved V gene, and the cause of the rest is unknown. V, J and clone size reflect that table, while D and trimming were determined from the DNA. This sample holds 15,000 to 20,000 clones; almost 85% were observed only once. About a sixth of the sample is in the top ten clones.

A remark on this clone: The target of this receptor is not known. Base-call qualities are not available, and no considerably larger clone is one nucleotide away.

The study at large found these results: The largest CD8+ clone made up more than 20% of CD8+ cells in about an eighth of the roughly 65 patients, and blood and synovial fluid shared several identical CD8+ TCRB sequences. Rheumatoid arthritis patients and age-matched healthy controls did not significantly differ in CD8+ T-cell clonality. The expanded CD8+ clones had unknown antigen targets, and not appearing in virus-specific databases did not rule out that they were virus-specific. The finding that TRBV07 was slightly underrepresented in patients was left unadjusted for multiple comparisons. An increase of CD8+ clonality with age was seen in patients (Spearman r=0.49) but not in healthy controls.

V loses 3 bases, J loses 2 bases, and the germline ends lie 10 bases apart. The germline V gene (reference sequence) specifies MNHEY as CDR1 and SMNVEV as CDR2. The CDR3 goes from the cysteine to the phenylalanine over 14 residues. Here the CDR3 DNA is all that survives: 42 bases in frame from base 1. Here the chain combines TRBV27 and TRBJ1-2, and TRBD1 may be the D gene, going by 5 matching bases. The sequenced material came from CD8+ T cells sorted from blood. The clonotype comes from a woman in her fifties or sixties with rheumatoid arthritis. The CDR3 corresponds to CASSFVGTNYGYTF. In nucleotide form, the sequence is TGTGCCAGCAGTTTTGTAGGGACGAACTATGGCTACACCTTC.